Shown below are 4 T cell receptor beta chains from a single sample sequenced in a study of PD-1 blockade in mismatch repair-deficient tumors. Repertoires were generated with immunoSEQ multiplex PCR, while TCRdb's copy carries only in-frame clones and drops some. This table has 100,000 to 150,000 clones, approximately 90% appearing once. The specimen comprised peripheral blood, sampled 44 weeks after starting pembrolizumab. Receptor source: an adult with mismatch repair-deficient cancer.

This chain links TRBV11-2 with TRBJ2-4, with 10 bases that match TRBD1. The ends lost 4 bases at V and 2 bases at J; junction bases unmatched: 2. Germline V gives CDR1 SGHAT, CDR2 FQNNGV. The CDR3 contains 15 residues. The CDR3 is CASSSDRGTKNIQYF. DNA of the CDR3: TGTGCCAGCAGCTCGGACAGGGGGACCAAAAACATTCAGTACTTC.

The genes are TRBV19 and TRBJ2-7, with D perhaps matching TRBD1 or TRBD2 (6 bases each). Trimming removed 8 bases from V and 5 bases from J, with 19 bases in between. This CDR3 has 14 amino acids. Germline V lookup: CDR1 LNHDA, CDR2 SQIVND (reference sequence). CDR3 DNA sequence: TGTGCCAGTCAGGGCGGAGGGGGAACGGACGAGCAGTACTTC. Its protein product is CASQGGGGTDEQYF.

This clone came up a few times. Within the sample, other DNA sequences also encode this same CDR3. The V gene is TRBV7-9, the J gene TRBJ2-7; D gene unclear. Germline CDR1 is SEHNR and CDR2 is FQNEAQ (reference sequence). The V end was cut by 2 bases, the J end by 4 bases, with 3 bases between. CDR3 length: 11 residues. This chain's CDR3 is CASSLSYEQYF. In DNA form, the CDR3 reads TGTGCCAGCAGCTTATCATACGAGCAGTACTTC.

Only one count was recorded for this clone. The V and J genes are TRBV4-1 and TRBJ1-3; TRBD1 might be the D (6 bases). This CDR3 is 17 amino acids long. The ends were cut back, 2 bases at V and 0 bases at J, with 14 bases in the middle. Germline V gene sequence: CDR1 MGHRA, CDR2 YSYEKL. CDR3 protein: CASSQSPRGLSGNTIYF. For the CDR3, the DNA is TGCGCCAGCAGCCAATCACCCAGGGGTCTCTCTGGAAACACCATATATTTT.